Listed here is a single T cell receptor beta chain. Specimens held roughly 1-11 million cryopreserved PBMC prior to DNA extraction. These data come from a study of long-term antiretroviral therapy in people with HIV. This was the immunoSEQ v3.0 assay at survey level. Measured with immunoSEQ multiplex PCR; TCRdb has only the in-frame clones, and not every one. The data hold around 22,000 clones, with 86% observed a single time. Trimming took 3 bases from V and 3 from J; bases not matched to a gene: 4. The CDR3 loop spans 13 amino acids. Germline V gene lookup returns CDR1 GTSNPN and CDR2 SVGIG (reference sequence).

The chain couples TRBV30 to TRBJ1-1; TRBD1 agrees at 7 bases. This receptor was obtained from a woman between 25 and 40 years old with HIV. Sequences were derived from unsorted PBMCs, sampled 1.8 years before starting antiretroviral therapy. The CDR3: CAWRTGLDTEAFF. The CDR3 DNA sequence: TGTGCCTGGAGGACAGGGTTGGACACTGAAGCTTTCTTT.